These T cell receptor beta chains were read from a single sample in a study of cytomegalovirus exposure and HLA in healthy donors. TCRdb's copy holds only in-frame clones and misses some; the assay was immunoSEQ multiplex PCR. The sample gives some 110,000 clones, 75% to 90% of which show up once; 2% to 2.5% is in the top ten. Sequencing was carried out using PBMCs. These receptors were taken from a man aged 30 to 39 in good health and CMV-seronegative. Each CDR3 is given with its conserved first and last residue. The D gene is left open where the match is weak. Where a row states a size, it is once, few, many or the class of an expanded clone; other rows omit it.

>TRBV6-6|few|TRBJ2-7|14|.
CAISIENAAYEQYF
TGTGCCATCAGTATCGAGAATGCGGCATACGAGCAGTACTTC
>TRBV7-2|.|TRBJ1-5|13|.
CASSSTRGQPQHF
TGTGCCAGCAGCTCGACCCGAGGACAGCCCCAGCATTTT
>TRBV29-1|once|TRBJ2-1|13|.
CSVDGGLYNEQFF
TGCAGCGTGGACGGGGGGCTATACAATGAGCAGTTCTTC
>TRBV28|.|TRBJ2-7|14|.
CASSPPNSFYEQYF
TGTGCCAGCTCCCCCCCGAACAGCTTCTACGAGCAGTACTTC
>TRBV5-6|.|TRBJ2-7|13|TRBD1
CASSGTVSYEQYF
TGTGCCAGCAGCGGGACAGTCTCCTACGAGCAGTACTTC
>TRBV5-1|.|TRBJ2-1|16|TRBD2
CASSSDSGGSYNEQFF
TGCGCCAGCAGCTCTGATAGCGGGGGATCCTACAATGAGCAGTTCTTC
>TRBV11-2|once|TRBJ2-5|13|.
CASSSGVQETQYF
TGTGCCAGCAGCTCCGGGGTTCAAGAGACCCAGTACTTC
>TRBV11-3|.|TRBJ1-1|14|TRBD1
CASSLEGGDTEAFF
TGTGCCAGCAGCTTAGAAGGGGGCGACACTGAAGCTTTCTTT
>TRBV2|few|TRBJ1-3|15|.
CASSREGASGNTIYF
TGTGCCAGCAGTCGGGAAGGAGCCTCTGGAAACACCATATATTTT
>TRBV5-1|.|TRBJ2-5|14|TRBD1
CASSSGQVQETQYF
TGCGCCAGCAGCTCGGGACAGGTCCAAGAGACCCAGTACTTC
>TRBV21-1|.|TRBJ1-6|21|.
CASSLFFLISGTGVYNSPLHF
TGTGCCAGCAGCCTTTTTTTCCTGATTTCCGGGACAGGGGTCTATAATTCACCCCTCCACTTT
>TRBV27|.|TRBJ2-7|14|TRBD1
CASSYRGRLYEQYF
TGTGCCAGCAGTTACAGGGGGCGGCTGTACGAGCAGTACTTC
>TRBV29-1|.|TRBJ2-7|18|TRBD2
CSVEDPKPSRRGAYEQYF
TGCAGCGTTGAAGACCCCAAGCCCTCTAGACGGGGGGCCTACGAGCAGTACTTC
>TRBV6-1|few|TRBJ2-7|15|TRBD1
CASSEEGTGFYEQYF
TGTGCCAGCAGTGAAGAGGGGACAGGGTTTTACGAGCAGTACTTC
>TRBV4-3|.|TRBJ2-7|16|TRBD2
CASSILTSGPKGEQYF
TGCGCCAGCAGCATACTGACTAGCGGCCCGAAGGGCGAGCAGTACTTC
>TRBV7-6|.|TRBJ2-7|18|TRBD2
CASSSRKGLAGASYEQYF
TGTGCCAGCAGCTCCCGAAAAGGACTAGCGGGGGCTTCCTACGAGCAGTACTTC